Below are 32 T cell receptor beta chains sequenced from a single sample in a study of CD8 T cells in ankylosing spondylitis. TCRdb called the 5' RACE reads again in MiXCR, with one record for every CDR3 protein. The sample lists a few hundred thousand distinct CDR3 sequences; around 19% were seen once. The sample was blood, either unsorted or a sorted T cell fraction (not recorded which). These receptors came from a male donor with ankylosing spondylitis or in good health (not recorded which).

V gene TRBV5-1 combines with J gene TRBJ2-2, with D perhaps assigned TRBD1 or TRBD2 (6 bases each). CDR1 and CDR2 from the germline V gene are SGHRS and YFSETQ. The CDR3 extends over 16 amino acids. V lost 3 bases and J lost 4, with 16 bases in between. CDR3: CASSSEGGFVTGELFF. The CDR3 DNA reads TGCGCCAGCAGCTCGGAGGGGGGATTTGTCACCGGGGAGCTGTTTTTT.

The chain has TRBV12-3 or TRBV12-4 and TRBJ2-1; no clear D gene. V lost 1 base and J lost 7, with 14 bases in between. This CDR3 contains 15 residues. The CDR3 loop is CASSLGIHSGNEQFF. The CDR3 DNA is TGTGCCAGCAGTTTAGGGATCCACTCTGGGAATGAGCAGTTCTTC.

The chain is built from TRBV28 and TRBJ2-3; D possibly uses TRBD1 or TRBD2 (5 bases each). V was cut by 5 bases and J by 0 bases, with 12 bases left in between. Per the germline V gene, CDR1 is MDHEN and CDR2 is SYDVKM. CDR3 length: 15 amino acids. The CDR3 region is CASSAPGPSTDTQYF. Written as DNA, the CDR3 is TGTGCCAGCAGTGCCCCGGGACCGAGCACAGATACGCAGTATTTT.

This clonotype was seen only a few times. This sequence joins TRBV20-1 and TRBJ1-2, with 7 bases that match TRBD1. CDR1 is DFQATT, CDR2 SNEGSKA, per germline (reference sequence). Trimming cost V 5 bases and J 6 bases; bases outside gene matches: 9. The CDR3 length is 13 residues. The CDR3 sequence: CSARRGQGDGYTF. In nucleotides, the CDR3 is TGCAGTGCTCGGAGAGGGCAGGGGGATGGCTACACCTTC.

CDR3 nucleotides: TGTGCCATCAGTGAGGCGGGAGGGGGCAATGAGCAGTTCTTC. This sequence encodes CAISEAGGGNEQFF. This rearrangement joins TRBV10-3 to TRBJ2-1, with 9 bases matching TRBD2. The CDR3 covers 14 residues. V dropped 2 bases and J dropped 6; count of bases not matched to a gene: 2. Germline CDR1 reads ENHRY; CDR2 reads SYGVKD.

A few counts support this clonotype. This rearrangement joins TRBV29-1 to TRBJ2-2; TRBD1 is a possible D gene (6 bases). In germline, CDR1 is SQVTM, CDR2 ANQGSEA. This CDR3 is 15 amino acids long. Between the trimmed V and J ends, which lost 0 bases and 6 bases, there was a span of 14 bases. The CDR3 nucleotides are TGCAGCGTTGAAGATAGGCAGGGGATGGCCGGGGAGCTGTTTTTT. Amino acid sequence: CSVEDRQGMAGELFF.

This clonotype occurred many times. This chain joins TRBV10-3 and TRBJ2-1; 7 nucleotides match TRBD1. Germline-derived CDR1 and CDR2 are ENHRY and SYGVKD. The ends lost 10 bases at V and 5 bases at J; junction bases unmatched: 11. The CDR3 totals 14 residues. DNA of the CDR3: TGTGCCACACTTGACAGGGTAGTGAACAATGAGCAGTTCTTC. This translates into CATLDRVVNNEQFF.

Many counts were recorded for this clonotype. The chain has TRBV7-2 and TRBJ1-2; no firm D call. Trimming removed 2 bases at V and 0 bases at J, with 7 bases between. The CDR3 spans 14 residues. The germline V gene encodes CDR1 SGHTA and CDR2 FQGNSA. CDR3: CASSLSAANYGYTF. The DNA for the CDR3 is TGTGCCAGCAGCTTATCGGCTGCTAACTATGGCTACACCTTC.

This clonotype was observed many times. The rearrangement joins TRBV9 to TRBJ2-3; D is ambiguous. This CDR3 has 16 residues. The V end was cut by 4 bases, the J end by 0 bases, with 15 bases between. Germline V CDR1 and CDR2: SGDLS, YYNGEE. CDR3 coding DNA: TGTGCCAGCAGCCGCTCGTCGGAGCATAGCACAGATACGCAGTATTTT. This encodes CASSRSSEHSTDTQYF.

This chain links TRBV6-1 with TRBJ2-5; the D is unclear. The germline V gene encodes CDR1 MNHNS and CDR2 SASEGT. The CDR3 length is 14 residues. The V end was cut by 0 bases, the J end by 0 bases, with 5 bases between. CDR3 DNA sequence: TGTGCCAGCAGTGAAGCCCCGTACCAAGAGACCCAGTACTTC. Its translation: CASSEAPYQETQYF.

This clonotype has only a few counts. The chain combines TRBV7-9 with TRBJ1-5; D remains unclear. In germline, CDR1 is SEHNR, CDR2 FQNEAQ (reference sequence). Trimming took 2 bases from V and 2 from J, leaving 7 bases between them. CDR3 length: 14 amino acids. The CDR3 nucleotides are TGTGCCAGCAGCTTATCGGCAGGCAATCAGCCCCAGCATTTT. It specifies CASSLSAGNQPQHF.

The CDR3 DNA reads as TGTGCCAGCAGCCCTCGCCTTGGGGCTAATGAAAAACTGTTTTTT. It yields the protein CASSPRLGANEKLFF. The V gene is TRBV7-9, the J gene TRBJ1-4; no clear D. V was trimmed by 5 bases and J by 3 bases, leaving 13 bases between them. This CDR3 contains 15 residues. Looked up from germline, CDR1 is SEHNR and CDR2 is FQNEAQ (reference sequence).

The sample holds a few counts of this clonotype. V usage is TRBV2 and J usage is TRBJ2-5; TRBD1 matches 8 bases. The CDR3 covers 14 residues. Trimming at V came to 3 bases and at J to 5 bases, leaving 5 bases not matched to a gene. In germline, CDR1 is SNHLY, CDR2 FYNNEI. Written as DNA, the CDR3 is TGTGCCAGCAGTGAGGACAGGGCAGCGGAGACCCAGTACTTC. Translating it yields CASSEDRAAETQYF.

This clonotype was detected many times. The chain joins TRBV9 to TRBJ2-1; 8 bases are a match to TRBD2. The V gene's germline CDR1 is SGDLS and CDR2 YYNGEE. With V trimmed by 0 bases and J by 3 bases, 5 bases remained unmatched. CDR3 length equals 16 residues. The CDR3 DNA is TGTGCCAGCAGCGTAGGAAGCAGCGGGAGCTACAATGAGCAGTTCTTC. Protein product: CASSVGSSGSYNEQFF.

This clonotype showed up many times. The chain's CDR3 is CASSGTDPNTEAFF. The CDR3 region has the DNA TGTGCCAGCAGCGGGACAGACCCGAACACTGAAGCTTTCTTT. This chain links TRBV6-1 with TRBJ1-1, with 7 bases fitting TRBD1. The CDR3 covers 14 residues. Germline V gene data show CDR1 as MNHNS and CDR2 as SASEGT. V was clipped by 6 bases and J by 1 base; unmatched bases: 5.

This clonotype was picked up many times. V gene TRBV15 combines with J gene TRBJ1-6; TRBD1 might be the D (6 bases). Trimming cost V 0 bases and J 9 bases, with 15 bases left between them. Per germline, CDR1 LNHNV and CDR2 YYDKDF (reference sequence). The CDR3 consists of 16 residues. The CDR3 spells CATSRDIPGEGSPLHF. The CDR3 DNA follows: TGTGCCACCAGCAGAGATATCCCAGGGGAAGGTTCACCCCTCCACTTT.

This clonotype has ten or more counts. The V gene is TRBV5-1, the J gene TRBJ2-1; 8 positions agree with TRBD2. The V gene end was trimmed by 0 bases and the J gene end by 6 bases; junction bases not matched to a gene: 5. Germline V lookup: CDR1 SGHRS, CDR2 YFSETQ. This CDR3 region has 15 residues. The CDR3 DNA is TGCGCCAGCAGCTTGGTGTCTAGCGGGTCCAATGAGCAGTTCTTC. Protein product: CASSLVSSGSNEQFF.

The sample holds a few counts of this clonotype. The chain links TRBV4-1 to TRBJ2-5; D is tentatively TRBD1 or TRBD2 (5 bases each). Trimming removed 0 bases at V and 5 bases at J, with 19 bases between. In germline, CDR1 is MGHRA, CDR2 YSYEKL. The CDR3 runs to 17 residues. The CDR3 protein is CASSQDGAGSLVETQYF. CDR3 sequence (DNA): TGCGCCAGCAGCCAAGATGGGGCGGGCTCTCTCGTGGAGACCCAGTACTTC.

The genes are TRBV3-1 and TRBJ1-1, with D hard to call. The CDR3 consists of 13 residues. Trimming left V 3 bases short and J 1 base short, with 6 bases between. Germline values: CDR1 LGHDT, CDR2 YNNKEL (reference sequence). CDR3 nucleotides: TGTGCCAGCAGCCATGTCAGGAACACTGAAGCTTTCTTT. Amino acids: CASSHVRNTEAFF.

Worth noting for this clonotype: The junction does not match germline at one end; this may be a read error. The V and J genes are TRBV6-1 and TRBJ2-6; a possible D gene is TRBD2 (7 bases). Germline CDR1 MNHNS, CDR2 SASEGT. CDR3 length: 17 amino acids. The CDR3 bases are TGTGCCAGCGGCTTCGGGGGGCGCGGTGCTGGGGCCAACGTCCTGACCTTC. Translated: CASGFGGRGAGANVLTF.

This clonotype was observed a few times. V usage is TRBV7-8 and J usage is TRBJ2-4, with D possibly being TRBD2 (5 bases). Germline V gene sequence: CDR1 SGHVS, CDR2 FQNEAQ. CDR3 length: 17 amino acids. V shed 1 base and J shed 3 bases, with 16 bases lying between them. As DNA, the CDR3 is TGTGCCAGCAGCTTAGGGGGTCGGGGAGAACACAAAAACATTCAGTACTTC. It yields the protein CASSLGGRGEHKNIQYF.

Ten or more counts support this clonotype. The rearrangement joins TRBV5-1 to TRBJ1-1; D gene unclear. From germline, CDR1 is SGHRS and CDR2 YFSETQ. V gave up 2 bases and J gave up 3 bases, with 11 bases separating them. This CDR3 has 14 amino acids. The CDR3 nucleotides read TGCGCCAGCAGCTTAGCGGGGTCGCACACTGAAGCTTTCTTT. Its protein is CASSLAGSHTEAFF.

The V gene is TRBV19, the J gene TRBJ2-3, with no clear D. V lost 7 bases, J lost 3 bases, and 14 bases lay in between. Germline V gene data show CDR1 as LNHDA and CDR2 as SQIVND (reference sequence). This CDR3 region has 14 residues. The CDR3 DNA reads as TGTGCCAGTAATGCCCAGTACAGAACAGATACGCAGTATTTT. Its translation: CASNAQYRTDTQYF.

In this sample, this clonotype turned up once. The chain uses TRBV20-1 and TRBJ1-5, with D possibly being TRBD1 (5 bases). Germline V gene sequence: CDR1 DFQATT, CDR2 SNEGSKA (reference sequence). The V end was cut by 5 bases, the J end by 4 bases, with 15 bases between. This CDR3 has 14 amino acids. CDR3 region: CSAPQTGPNQPQHF. The CDR3 nucleotides read TGCAGTGCTCCCCAAACAGGCCCTAATCAGCCCCAGCATTTT.

This clonotype came up a few times. The chain links TRBV15 to TRBJ2-5; D is undetermined. The CDR3 totals 13 residues. V shed 1 base and J shed 5 bases, with 8 bases lying between them. Germline assignment: CDR1 LNHNV and CDR2 YYDKDF (reference sequence). In nucleotides, the CDR3 is TGTGCCACCAGCAGAGGCAGCTGGGAGACCCAGTACTTC. Protein product: CATSRGSWETQYF.

Only a few counts were recorded for this clonotype. The V and J genes are TRBV29-1 and TRBJ2-5; D gene ambiguous. CDR1 is SQVTM, CDR2 ANQGSEA, per germline. V lost 5 bases and J 1 base, leaving 5 bases between the germline ends. The CDR3 is 11 residues long. The CDR3 loop is CSVRTQETQYF. The CDR3 DNA follows: TGCAGCGTTCGCACCCAAGAGACCCAGTACTTC.

A few counts support this clonotype. This chain connects TRBV5-1 to TRBJ2-3; a possible D gene is TRBD2 (7 bases). Germline lookup yields CDR1 SGHRS and CDR2 YFSETQ. V was shortened by 0 bases and J by 5 bases, with 16 bases between the two germline ends. The length of the CDR3 is 16 residues. CDR3 sequence (DNA): TGCGCCAGCAGCTTGGGGCGGGGGCCTTGGGGAGATACGCAGTATTTT. This codes for CASSLGRGPWGDTQYF.

The chain is built from TRBV20-1 and TRBJ2-2; TRBD2 is a possible D gene (5 bases). V was clipped by 4 bases and J by 6 bases, with 18 bases between them. Germline V gene lookup returns CDR1 DFQATT and CDR2 SNEGSKA (reference sequence). This CDR3 is built from 15 residues. The CDR3 region is CSATPLSGFPGELFF. The CDR3 DNA reads TGCAGTGCTACCCCATTGTCGGGGTTTCCCGGGGAGCTGTTTTTT.

The chain joins TRBV3-1 to TRBJ2-5; TRBD2 is a possible D gene (7 bases). V gave up 0 bases and J gave up 7 bases, with 21 bases separating them. The CDR3 contains 17 residues. Germline CDR1 reads LGHDT; CDR2 reads YNNKEL (reference sequence). CDR3 in amino acids: CASSQERGLAPPGTQYF. CDR3 bases: TGTGCCAGCAGCCAAGAGCGGGGGCTAGCTCCTCCAGGGACCCAGTACTTC.

This clonotype showed up just a few times. The rearrangement joins TRBV29-1 to TRBJ2-5; D unresolved. CDR3 length equals 13 residues. Germline V gene data show CDR1 as SQVTM and CDR2 as ANQGSEA. V was cut by 3 bases and J by 5 bases, with 13 bases left in between. This CDR3 is CSVEASPRETQYF. Written as DNA, the CDR3 is TGCAGCGTTGAGGCCTCACCGAGGGAGACCCAGTACTTC.

This chain joins TRBV9 and TRBJ2-1, with 7 positions matching TRBD2. The V segment lost 0 bases and the J segment 7 bases; nucleotides outside the gene matches: 13. The CDR3 extends over 17 amino acids. The germline gives CDR1 SGDLS, CDR2 YYNGEE. Here the CDR3 DNA reads TGTGCCAGCAGCGTAGATGGGGGGGTCGCCCCTCGAAATGAGCAGTTCTTC. Its protein product is CASSVDGGVAPRNEQFF.

This clonotype was observed a few times. This chain links TRBV29-1 with TRBJ1-1; no definite D call. The germline CDR1 and CDR2 sequences are SQVTM and ANQGSEA. This CDR3 has 13 residues. The CDR3 DNA reads TGCAGTGGGAGTTTCGGGTTGGCCACTGAAGCTTTCTTT. Protein sequence: CSGSFGLATEAFF.